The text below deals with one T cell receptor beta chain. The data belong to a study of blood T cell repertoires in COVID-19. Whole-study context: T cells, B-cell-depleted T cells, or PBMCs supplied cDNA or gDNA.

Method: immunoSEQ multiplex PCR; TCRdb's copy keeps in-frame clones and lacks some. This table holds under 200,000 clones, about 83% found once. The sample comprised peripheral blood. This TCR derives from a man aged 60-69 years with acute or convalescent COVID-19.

The CDR3 reads CASSPSGGRSSGNTIYF. The CDR3 region has the DNA TGTGCCAGCTCACCAAGTGGCGGGAGGAGCTCTGGAAACACCATATATTTT. The genes are TRBV18 and TRBJ1-3, with no clear D. Germline CDR1 is KGHSH and CDR2 is LQKENI. Trimming cost V 2 bases and J 0 bases, with 14 bases left between them. The CDR3 has 17 amino acids.